The rows below give T cell receptor beta chains drawn from one sample of a study of cytomegalovirus exposure and HLA in healthy donors. Profiling relied on immunoSEQ multiplex PCR, and the TCRdb table lists in-frame clones only, not all of them. The sample has 150,000 to 250,000 clones; about four fifths are singletons. The sample consisted of PBMCs. The receptors stem from a girl aged 5 to 17 in good health and CMV-seropositive. Each CDR3 is given with its conserved first and last residue. Each record gives: CDR3 DNA, CDR3 protein, clone size, D gene, V gene, J gene. A D gene is named only where the DNA matches it firmly. Some rows mark clone size as missing; the rest say once, few, many or name a class of expanded clone.

cdr3_nt: TGTGCCAGCAGTGGCCAACAGGGGAAAGAGACCCAGTACTTC
cdr3_aa: CASSGQQGKETQYF
clone_size: NA
d_call: TRBD1
v_call: TRBV2
j_call: TRBJ2-5

cdr3_nt: TGTGCCAGCAGTTCCTCCCCGACAGGGCAGGCGTACGAGCAGTACTTC
cdr3_aa: CASSSSPTGQAYEQYF
clone_size: NA
d_call: TRBD1
v_call: TRBV27
j_call: TRBJ2-7

cdr3_nt: TGTGCCACAACCCGACAGGGCTTCAGCACAGATACGCAGTATTTT
cdr3_aa: CATTRQGFSTDTQYF
clone_size: NA
d_call: TRBD1
v_call: TRBV19
j_call: TRBJ2-3

cdr3_nt: TGTGCCAGCAGCCCAACCACAGGGAGCTCCTACGAGCAGTACTTC
cdr3_aa: CASSPTTGSSYEQYF
clone_size: NA
d_call: NA
v_call: TRBV11-2
j_call: TRBJ2-7

cdr3_nt: TGTGCCAGCAGCACTAGCGGGCCCCCTATAGACTTC
cdr3_aa: CASSTSGPPIDF
clone_size: NA
d_call: TRBD2
v_call: TRBV7-2
j_call: TRBJ2-7

cdr3_nt: TGTGCCAGCAGTGAGAGATCAAGAATCGATCAGCCCCAGCATTTT
cdr3_aa: CASSERSRIDQPQHF
clone_size: NA
d_call: NA
v_call: TRBV6-1
j_call: TRBJ1-5

cdr3_nt: TGCGCCAGCAGCCATGGGACAGGGGCTAATGAAAAACTGTTTTTT
cdr3_aa: CASSHGTGANEKLFF
clone_size: NA
d_call: TRBD1
v_call: TRBV4-3
j_call: TRBJ1-4

cdr3_nt: TGTGCCAGCAGTACAGGGGGTGGGGAGCAGTTCTTC
cdr3_aa: CASSTGGGEQFF
clone_size: NA
d_call: TRBD1
v_call: TRBV2
j_call: TRBJ2-1

cdr3_nt: TGTGCCAGCAGTGGTGATGCTAGTAGCACCGGGGAGCTGTTTTTT
cdr3_aa: CASSGDASSTGELFF
clone_size: NA
d_call: NA
v_call: TRBV6-4
j_call: TRBJ2-2

cdr3_nt: TGTGCCAGCAGCCGTGGGGGGATCGATGAGCAGTTCTTC
cdr3_aa: CASSRGGIDEQFF
clone_size: NA
d_call: NA
v_call: TRBV7-9
j_call: TRBJ2-1

cdr3_nt: TGTGCCAGTAGTATGGGGACAAAGCAGTTCTTC
cdr3_aa: CASSMGTKQFF
clone_size: NA
d_call: NA
v_call: TRBV19
j_call: TRBJ2-1

cdr3_nt: TGTGCCTGGACGACAGAACCTACAGATACGCAGTATTTT
cdr3_aa: CAWTTEPTDTQYF
clone_size: NA
d_call: NA
v_call: TRBV30
j_call: TRBJ2-3

cdr3_nt: TGTGCCAGCAGTGAACTAGCGGGGGGGCCCTGGGAGCAGTACTTC
cdr3_aa: CASSELAGGPWEQYF
clone_size: NA
d_call: TRBD2
v_call: TRBV6-1
j_call: TRBJ2-7

cdr3_nt: TGTGCCAGCAGTGAGGTTAGCGGGGGCCAAGGGGATACGCAGTATTTT
cdr3_aa: CASSEVSGGQGDTQYF
clone_size: few
d_call: TRBD2
v_call: TRBV6-4
j_call: TRBJ2-3

cdr3_nt: TGTGCCAGCAGTTACGGGACAGGGGTCAGGGTACCGGCTTTCTTT
cdr3_aa: CASSYGTGVRVPAFF
clone_size: once
d_call: TRBD1
v_call: TRBV6-5
j_call: TRBJ1-1

cdr3_nt: TGCGCCAGCAGTCGACTAGCCGGGCCCACAGATACGCAGTATTTT
cdr3_aa: CASSRLAGPTDTQYF
clone_size: NA
d_call: TRBD2
v_call: TRBV10-1
j_call: TRBJ2-3

cdr3_nt: TGTGCCAGCAGCTCCGGGACAAACCATGAGCAGTTCTTC
cdr3_aa: CASSSGTNHEQFF
clone_size: NA
d_call: NA
v_call: TRBV11-3
j_call: TRBJ2-1

cdr3_nt: TGCGCCAGCAGCCAAGATGGGCAGGGGTTCAACGAGCAGTACTTC
cdr3_aa: CASSQDGQGFNEQYF
clone_size: NA
d_call: NA
v_call: TRBV4-1
j_call: TRBJ2-7

cdr3_nt: TGTGCCAGCAGCAAGCAGGTCAGCAATCAGCCCCAGCATTTT
cdr3_aa: CASSKQVSNQPQHF
clone_size: NA
d_call: NA
v_call: TRBV21-1
j_call: TRBJ1-5

cdr3_nt: TGTGCCAGCAGCTTGTATCTAGCGGCCTACGAGCAGTACTTC
cdr3_aa: CASSLYLAAYEQYF
clone_size: NA
d_call: TRBD2
v_call: TRBV5-5
j_call: TRBJ2-7

cdr3_nt: TGCGCCAGCAGCCAGGATATAGCGGGGGGGCCGGACGAGCAGTACTTC
cdr3_aa: CASSQDIAGGPDEQYF
clone_size: NA
d_call: TRBD2
v_call: TRBV4-3
j_call: TRBJ2-7

cdr3_nt: TGTGCCAGCAGCGAGGGGGCTAGCGGGGGGAGCAATGAGCAGTTCTTC
cdr3_aa: CASSEGASGGSNEQFF
clone_size: NA
d_call: TRBD2
v_call: TRBV9
j_call: TRBJ2-1

cdr3_nt: TGTGCCAGCATTCAACCGACAGCGGGGGGGCCAGATACGCAGTATTTT
cdr3_aa: CASIQPTAGGPDTQYF
clone_size: NA
d_call: TRBD2
v_call: TRBV2
j_call: TRBJ2-3

cdr3_nt: TGTGCCAGCAGCGTAGGAGGAGGGGCAGCTTTCTTT
cdr3_aa: CASSVGGGAAFF
clone_size: NA
d_call: NA
v_call: TRBV9
j_call: TRBJ1-1

cdr3_nt: TGTGCCAGCCGACACAGCTTGGACTCTGGGGCCAACGTCCTGACTTTC
cdr3_aa: CASRHSLDSGANVLTF
clone_size: NA
d_call: NA
v_call: TRBV27
j_call: TRBJ2-6

cdr3_nt: TGTGCCAGCAGCGTAGGGGGGGGTAAGCTCACCCAAGAGACCCAGTACTTC
cdr3_aa: CASSVGGGKLTQETQYF
clone_size: NA
d_call: TRBD2
v_call: TRBV9
j_call: TRBJ2-5

cdr3_nt: TGTGCCAGCAGCGTGTCCGGGGGGGTGGTATACGAGCAGTACTTC
cdr3_aa: CASSVSGGVVYEQYF
clone_size: NA
d_call: TRBD2
v_call: TRBV9
j_call: TRBJ2-7

cdr3_nt: TGTGCCAGCAGCAGGAGCGGGGGGGCAACAGATACGCAGTATTTT
cdr3_aa: CASSRSGGATDTQYF
clone_size: once
d_call: TRBD2
v_call: TRBV9
j_call: TRBJ2-3

cdr3_nt: TGTGCCAGCAGTCTCGGGACTTCGGAGCTGTTTTTT
cdr3_aa: CASSLGTSELFF
clone_size: NA
d_call: NA
v_call: TRBV6-5
j_call: TRBJ2-2

cdr3_nt: TGTGCCAGCGGGACACCTCTCGAGCAGTACTTC
cdr3_aa: CASGTPLEQYF
clone_size: NA
d_call: NA
v_call: TRBV5-8
j_call: TRBJ2-7

cdr3_nt: TGTGCCAGCAGTGAACTGGGGGGGGGCACAGATACGCAGTATTTT
cdr3_aa: CASSELGGGTDTQYF
clone_size: NA
d_call: TRBD2
v_call: TRBV2
j_call: TRBJ2-3

cdr3_nt: TGTGCCAGCAGTTACTCGTCAGGGGGGAGAACTGAAGCTTTCTTT
cdr3_aa: CASSYSSGGRTEAFF
clone_size: NA
d_call: TRBD1
v_call: TRBV6-6
j_call: TRBJ1-1

cdr3_nt: TGTGCCAGCAGCTTCGCCGATACAGTCCCGGAGACCCAGTACTTC
cdr3_aa: CASSFADTVPETQYF
clone_size: NA
d_call: NA
v_call: TRBV7-8
j_call: TRBJ2-5

cdr3_nt: TGCGCCAGCAGCCAAGATCGGGGACAGGCTAGCAATCAGCCCCAGCATTTT
cdr3_aa: CASSQDRGQASNQPQHF
clone_size: NA
d_call: TRBD1
v_call: TRBV4-1
j_call: TRBJ1-5

cdr3_nt: TGCGCCAGCAGCTTGGAGGGGCGTAGCAATCAGCCCCAGCATTTT
cdr3_aa: CASSLEGRSNQPQHF
clone_size: NA
d_call: NA
v_call: TRBV5-1
j_call: TRBJ1-5

cdr3_nt: TGCGCCAGCACCCCTACAGGGGGTTCGGCAGATACGCAGTATTTT
cdr3_aa: CASTPTGGSADTQYF
clone_size: once
d_call: TRBD1
v_call: TRBV5-1
j_call: TRBJ2-3

cdr3_nt: TGTGCCAGCGCCATTGACCGGGCAGGGTTTCAGCCCCAGCATTTT
cdr3_aa: CASAIDRAGFQPQHF
clone_size: NA
d_call: NA
v_call: TRBV2
j_call: TRBJ1-5

cdr3_nt: TGTGCCAGCAGCTTGGGACAGGGCGCCTACAATGAGCAGTTCTTC
cdr3_aa: CASSLGQGAYNEQFF
clone_size: NA
d_call: TRBD1
v_call: TRBV7-7
j_call: TRBJ2-1

cdr3_nt: TGTGCCAGCAGCCTCGGAGAAAGCGGGGCCGGGGAGCTGTTTTTT
cdr3_aa: CASSLGESGAGELFF
clone_size: NA
d_call: TRBD2
v_call: TRBV7-7
j_call: TRBJ2-2

cdr3_nt: TGCAGCGCCAAACTTGACTTGAACACTGAAGCTTTCTTT
cdr3_aa: CSAKLDLNTEAFF
clone_size: NA
d_call: NA
v_call: TRBV29-1
j_call: TRBJ1-1

cdr3_nt: TGTGCCAGCAGCGCCGGGACAGGGGGCTACTACGAGCAGTACTTC
cdr3_aa: CASSAGTGGYYEQYF
clone_size: NA
d_call: TRBD1
v_call: TRBV9
j_call: TRBJ2-7

cdr3_nt: TGTGCCAGCAGTTCAACGGGACAGGGGTTGGGCGAGCAGTACTTC
cdr3_aa: CASSSTGQGLGEQYF
clone_size: NA
d_call: TRBD1
v_call: TRBV6-6
j_call: TRBJ2-7

cdr3_nt: TGTGCCAGCAGCCAAGGGGCTAACTATGGCTACACCTTC
cdr3_aa: CASSQGANYGYTF
clone_size: once
d_call: NA
v_call: TRBV7-8
j_call: TRBJ1-2

cdr3_nt: TGTGCCAGCAGTCTTGCGGGGGGGCTCAATGAGCAGTTCTTC
cdr3_aa: CASSLAGGLNEQFF
clone_size: NA
d_call: TRBD2
v_call: TRBV6-6
j_call: TRBJ2-1

cdr3_nt: TGTGCCAGCAGCGTAGTTCCGGGACAGGGTGGGAACTATGGCTACACCTTC
cdr3_aa: CASSVVPGQGGNYGYTF
clone_size: few
d_call: TRBD1
v_call: TRBV9
j_call: TRBJ1-2

cdr3_nt: TGTGCCAGCAGCTTAACAGGGACCCGTCCTAACTATGGCTACACCTTC
cdr3_aa: CASSLTGTRPNYGYTF
clone_size: NA
d_call: NA
v_call: TRBV11-2
j_call: TRBJ1-2

cdr3_nt: TGTGCCAGCAGAGGAGGAGGAAACACCATATATTTT
cdr3_aa: CASRGGGNTIYF
clone_size: NA
d_call: NA
v_call: TRBV9
j_call: TRBJ1-3

cdr3_nt: TGTGCCAGCAGTGAAAGGCTAGCCGGGATCACCGGGGAGCTGTTTTTT
cdr3_aa: CASSERLAGITGELFF
clone_size: few
d_call: NA
v_call: TRBV2
j_call: TRBJ2-2

cdr3_nt: TGCAGCGCGCAGGGACTGAATCAGCCCCAGCATTTT
cdr3_aa: CSAQGLNQPQHF
clone_size: NA
d_call: NA
v_call: TRBV29-1
j_call: TRBJ1-5

cdr3_nt: TGTGCCTGGACCCGGACACCATTGGGATACGAGCAGTACTTC
cdr3_aa: CAWTRTPLGYEQYF
clone_size: NA
d_call: NA
v_call: TRBV30
j_call: TRBJ2-7

cdr3_nt: TGTGCCTCCGAGGAGGAGGGATACGAGCAGTACTTC
cdr3_aa: CASEEEGYEQYF
clone_size: few
d_call: NA
v_call: TRBV2
j_call: TRBJ2-7

cdr3_nt: TGTGCCACCCTAAGGACAGGGGGAATCCGGGAGCTGTTTTTT
cdr3_aa: CATLRTGGIRELFF
clone_size: NA
d_call: TRBD1
v_call: TRBV6-1
j_call: TRBJ2-2

cdr3_nt: TGTGCCAGCGGCCGAGGAAATTCACCCCTCCACTTT
cdr3_aa: CASGRGNSPLHF
clone_size: NA
d_call: NA
v_call: TRBV27
j_call: TRBJ1-6

cdr3_nt: TGTGCCAGTACCGACAGGGGATCCTACGAGCAGTACTTC
cdr3_aa: CASTDRGSYEQYF
clone_size: NA
d_call: TRBD1
v_call: TRBV19
j_call: TRBJ2-7

cdr3_nt: TGTGCCAGCTCAACTGGGACAGGGTTAACCTACGAGCAGTACTTC
cdr3_aa: CASSTGTGLTYEQYF
clone_size: NA
d_call: TRBD1
v_call: TRBV18
j_call: TRBJ2-7

cdr3_nt: TGTGCCAGCAGCGTTACAGGGGGCGGGGAGACCCAGTACTTC
cdr3_aa: CASSVTGGGETQYF
clone_size: NA
d_call: TRBD1
v_call: TRBV5-6
j_call: TRBJ2-5

cdr3_nt: TGTGCCAGCAGCCGGAGACAGGGAGGTGAGCAGTTCTTC
cdr3_aa: CASSRRQGGEQFF
clone_size: NA
d_call: NA
v_call: TRBV13
j_call: TRBJ2-1

cdr3_nt: TGTGCCAGCAGCCCGCCGGGGGGTGAGCAGTACTTC
cdr3_aa: CASSPPGGEQYF
clone_size: NA
d_call: TRBD2
v_call: TRBV5-4
j_call: TRBJ2-7